These 18 T cell receptor beta chains share one sample of origin, sequenced in a study of shared clonotypes between healthy human individuals (dated by TCRdb to 2020 to 2022). The method was the immunoSEQ multiplex PCR assay. Not all clones reach the TCRdb copy of this immuneACCESS table, which keeps in-frame sequences only. Checked studies attribute under half of the gap to unresolved V genes and leave the rest unexplained. The sample yields about 1.5 million clones; around 95% were counted once. The top ten clonotypes cover more than 0.9% of the sample. The sequenced sample consisted of naive CD4+ T cells sorted from blood. This specimen's cell subset or site label, per the study, means: CD45RA+ positively selected. Source of these receptors: a man aged 30-40 years in good health.

CDR3 protein: CASSLEWRDTQYF. The CDR3 bases are TGCGCCAGCAGCTTGGAATGGCGGGATACGCAGTATTTT. The chain carries TRBV5-1 and TRBJ2-3; D is uncertain. Deletions cut 0 bases from V and 6 bases from J, with 8 bases between. This CDR3 region has 13 residues. Per germline, CDR1 SGHRS and CDR2 YFSETQ.

As concerns this clone: This CDR3 is also generated by other DNA sequences in the sample. The V gene is TRBV5-1, the J gene TRBJ1-5, with a possible D match to TRBD1 (6 bases). The germline V gene encodes CDR1 SGHRS and CDR2 YFSETQ. The CDR3 totals 15 residues. V was cut by 0 bases and J by 1 base, with 8 bases left in between. CDR3 sequence (DNA): TGCGCCAGCAGCTTGGAGGGGGTGAGCAATCAGCCCCAGCATTTT. Amino acids: CASSLEGVSNQPQHF.

The table lists this clone with a count of one. The chain is built from TRBV10-2 and TRBJ2-2; D gene unclear. Germline CDR1 is WSHSY and CDR2 is SAAADI. CDR3 length: 13 residues. V was shortened by 10 bases and J by 8 bases, with 17 bases between the two germline ends. CDR3 nucleotide sequence: TGCGCCACCAAACCGCTCTTACCGGGGGAGCTGTTTTTT. It encodes CATKPLLPGELFF.

This chain joins TRBV5-6 and TRBJ2-1, with 7 bases aligning to TRBD2. Germline V lookup: CDR1 SGHDT, CDR2 YYEEEE. Trimming cost V 6 bases and J 4 bases; bases outside gene matches: 4. This CDR3 region has 13 residues. The DNA for the CDR3 is TGTGCCAGCACCCGGGGGGTTTACAATGAGCAGTTCTTC. This translates into CASTRGVYNEQFF.

The chain combines TRBV19 with TRBJ2-1; 16 nucleotides line up with TRBD2. The germline V gene has CDR1 LNHDA and CDR2 SQIVND (reference sequence). The junction had 8 bases not matched to a gene; V was cut back by 5 bases and J by 4 bases. This CDR3 has 18 amino acids. Here the CDR3 reads CASSSGTSGRAQYNEQFF. In nucleotides, the CDR3 is TGTGCCAGTAGTTCCGGGACTAGCGGGAGGGCCCAATACAATGAGCAGTTCTTC.

The rearrangement links TRBV28 to TRBJ2-1; 11 bases match TRBD2. The germline gives CDR1 MDHEN, CDR2 SYDVKM. CDR3 size: 15 residues. The trim removed 2 bases at V and 9 bases at J, leaving 6 bases unmatched. CDR3 DNA: TGTGCCAGCAGTTTACCACTAGCGGGAGACCGTGAGCAGTTCTTC. It is translated as CASSLPLAGDREQFF.

The chain combines TRBV27 with TRBJ2-1, with 9 bases that match TRBD2. Germline lookup yields CDR1 MNHEY and CDR2 SMNVEV (reference sequence). Unmatched junction bases numbered 15, after V lost 5 bases and J lost 7 bases. The CDR3 runs to 17 residues. CDR3 in DNA: TGTGCCAGCAGTCAACCTCGGGTAGCGGGAGATTTGAATGAGCAGTTCTTC. Its protein product is CASSQPRVAGDLNEQFF.

V is TRBV6-1 and J is TRBJ2-3, with TRBD2 identical over 11 bases. The CDR3 totals 17 residues. Germline values: CDR1 MNHNS, CDR2 SASEGT. Trimming removed 2 bases from V and 1 base from J; junction bases left unmatched: 5. This CDR3 reads CASSELAGGFGTDTQYF. CDR3 DNA sequence: TGTGCCAGCAGTGAACTAGCGGGAGGTTTCGGCACAGATACGCAGTATTTT.

CDR3 loop: CASSVQAAEYEQYF. Written as DNA, the CDR3 is TGTGCCAGCAGTGTGCAGGCGGCGGAATACGAGCAGTACTTC. The chain links TRBV2 to TRBJ2-7; D not certain. CDR3 length: 14 residues. Trimming took off 4 bases at V and 4 bases at J, with 14 bases between the two ends. Germline lookup yields CDR1 SNHLY and CDR2 FYNNEI.

The gene calls are TRBV28 and TRBJ2-3; 7 nucleotides align to TRBD2. Losses at the gene ends were 5 bases for V and 1 base for J; bases not matched to a gene: 21. This CDR3 is 20 amino acids long. In germline, CDR1 is MDHEN, CDR2 SYDVKM. CDR3 region: CASSTTSGTIRESRTDTQYF. CDR3 bases: TGTGCCAGCAGTACAACCTCCGGGACTATCCGGGAGTCTCGCACAGATACGCAGTATTTT.

The chain is built from TRBV18 and TRBJ2-1; TRBD2 agrees at 12 bases. The CDR3 length is 14 residues. V trimming: 5 bases; J trimming: 9 bases; junction bases outside the gene matches: 5. Germline CDR1 reads KGHSH; CDR2 reads LQKENI. The CDR3 loop reads CASSVLAGGAEQFF. For the CDR3, the DNA is TGTGCCAGCTCAGTACTAGCGGGAGGTGCTGAGCAGTTCTTC.

CDR3 nucleotides: TGTGCCAGCAGCTTAGGACAGGGTGGGCAGTTCTTC. It is translated as CASSLGQGGQFF. This rearrangement joins TRBV11-3 to TRBJ2-1; 7 bases map to TRBD1. V trimming: 1 base; J trimming: 12 bases; junction bases outside the gene matches: 3. Germline CDR1 SGHNT, CDR2 YENEEA. This CDR3 contains 12 residues.

This sequence joins TRBV5-5 and TRBJ2-7; maybe TRBD1 (5 bases). The germline gives CDR1 SGHKS, CDR2 YYEKEE (reference sequence). The CDR3 contains 13 residues. V shed 2 bases and J shed 3 bases, with 9 bases lying between them. DNA of the CDR3: TGTGCCAGCAGCTTTTCTAGGGGCTACGAGCAGTACTTC. It is translated as CASSFSRGYEQYF.

CDR3 sequence: CASSRRDRYNEQFF. DNA for the CDR3: TGTGCCAGCAGCCGAAGGGACAGGTACAATGAGCAGTTCTTC. The J gene is TRBJ2-1, the V gene TRBV7-9; 8 nucleotides agree with TRBD1. The CDR3 is made up of 14 amino acids. From germline, CDR1 is SEHNR and CDR2 FQNEAQ (reference sequence). The ends lost 5 bases at V and 4 bases at J; junction bases unmatched: 4.

The V and J genes are TRBV10-3 and TRBJ1-5, with 9 bases fitting TRBD1. The CDR3 totals 16 residues. V was pared by 7 bases and J by 0 bases, with 7 bases of the junction left unmatched. Germline V gene sequence: CDR1 ENHRY, CDR2 SYGVKD. CDR3 sequence reads: CAIIPDRGYSNQPQHF. CDR3 nucleotides: TGTGCCATCATTCCGGACAGGGGCTATAGCAATCAGCCCCAGCATTTT.

This clone was seen just once. Compared with germline, one end of the junction differs, possibly owing to a read error. The rearrangement links TRBV7-7 to TRBJ2-3; D possibly matches TRBD1 or TRBD2 (6 bases each). Germline CDR1 reads SSHAT; CDR2 reads FNYEAQ (reference sequence). The CDR3 runs to 17 residues. The CDR3 protein is CASSPEGDSILTDTQYF. The CDR3 coding sequence is TGTGCTAGCAGCCCTGAGGGGGACTCGATTCTCACAGATACGCAGTATTTT.

This clone is a singleton in its sample. The chain carries TRBV28 and TRBJ2-1; D assignment may be TRBD1 or TRBD2 (6 bases each). Germline V gives CDR1 MDHEN, CDR2 SYDVKM. V was pared by 3 bases and J by 1 base, with 16 bases between. The CDR3 spans 17 residues. The CDR3 region is CASSLGGQTASYNEQFF. CDR3 nucleotide sequence: TGTGCCAGCAGTTTGGGGGGCCAGACAGCATCCTACAATGAGCAGTTCTTC. Looking up the rest from reference TRBV28 and TRBJ2-1 gives the full variable domain: DVKVTQSSRYLVKRTGEKVFLECVQDMDHENMFWYRQDPGLGLRLIYFSYDVKMKEKGDIPEGYSVSREKKERFSLILESASTNQTSMYLCASSLGGQTASYNEQFFGPGTRLTVL.

The chain is built from TRBV30 and TRBJ1-2; D is undetermined. V was trimmed by 1 base and J by 6 bases, leaving 6 bases between them. The CDR3 runs 11 residues. Germline V lookup: CDR1 GTSNPN, CDR2 SVGIG (reference sequence). The CDR3, as DNA: TGTGCCTGGAGTGCGAATCATGGCTACACCTTC. Protein: CAWSANHGYTF.